These 9 T cell receptor beta chains were sequenced from one sample in a study of CD8 T cells in Susac syndrome. RNA totalling about 0.5 to 1 ug underwent reverse transcription with random hexamers. A single record per CDR3 protein comes from TCRdb applying MiXCR to the immunoSEQ multiplex PCR reads. Of about 280,000 distinct CDR3 sequences in the sample, roughly 84% were seen once. The specimen was CD8+ T cells from PBMCs. The receptors here all came from a human donor with multiple sclerosis.

This chain links TRBV4-1 with TRBJ1-5; D gene unclear. This CDR3 is built from 16 residues. Trimming took off 4 bases at V and 1 base at J, with 14 bases between the two ends. Germline V CDR1 and CDR2: MGHRA, YSYEKL. CDR3 loop: CASSLRRGGSNQPQHF. For the CDR3, the DNA is TGCGCCAGCAGCCTTCGACGCGGTGGAAGCAATCAGCCCCAGCATTTT.

The rearrangement joins TRBV9 to TRBJ2-7, with 12 nucleotides matching TRBD2. The V segment lost 2 bases and the J segment 2 bases; nucleotides outside the gene matches: 5. From germline, CDR1 is SGDLS and CDR2 YYNGEE. CDR3 length: 16 amino acids. Here the CDR3 reads CASSVTSGSLPYEQYF. For the CDR3, the DNA is TGTGCCAGCAGCGTGACTAGCGGGAGTCTCCCCTACGAGCAGTACTTC.

This clonotype was recorded only once. The genes are TRBV6-2 or TRBV6-3 and TRBJ2-6; TRBD2 matches 8 bases. The junction had 10 bases not matched to a gene; V was cut back by 7 bases and J by 2 bases. Germline V gene sequence: CDR1 MNHEY, CDR2 SVGEGT. This CDR3 has 17 amino acids. CDR3 residues: CASIRAGEIAGANVLTF. CDR3 in DNA: TGTGCCAGCATCCGAGCGGGAGAAATAGCTGGGGCCAACGTCCTGACTTTC.

The chain combines TRBV25-1 with TRBJ2-3; D unresolved. Trimming took 6 bases from V and 2 from J, leaving 6 bases between them. Germline loops: CDR1 MGHDK, CDR2 SYGVNS. The CDR3 is made up of 12 amino acids. CDR3 region: CASSVDTDTQYF. CDR3 DNA: TGTGCCAGCAGCGTCGACACAGATACGCAGTATTTT.

This clonotype has more than one count but fewer than ten. This chain links TRBV4-2 with TRBJ2-3, with no clear D. This CDR3 is built from 16 residues. Germline V gene data show CDR1 as LGHNA and CDR2 as YNFKEQ. With 1 base removed from V and 0 bases from J, the gap between germline ends came to 11 bases. The CDR3 DNA reads as TGTGCCAGCAGCCAAGGCCACGGCTCTAGCACAGATACGCAGTATTTT. This sequence encodes CASSQGHGSSTDTQYF.

This chain connects TRBV28 to TRBJ2-5; the match to TRBD2 covers 8 bases. Germline trimming cut 4 bases from V and 5 bases from J; bases unmatched to any gene: 6. The CDR3 has 14 residues. CDR1 and CDR2 from the germline V gene are MDHEN and SYDVKM. The CDR3, as DNA: TGTGCCAGCAGTTCCCTGACTAGCGCGGAGACCCAGTACTTC. Its translation: CASSSLTSAETQYF.

The chain links TRBV9 to TRBJ2-1, with TRBD1 identical over 7 bases. The V gene's germline CDR1 is SGDLS and CDR2 YYNGEE. CDR3 length: 16 residues. The trim removed 0 bases at V and 9 bases at J, leaving 12 bases unmatched. The CDR3 sequence: CASSVVAQDRVGEQFF. The DNA for the CDR3 is TGTGCCAGCAGCGTAGTCGCCCAAGACAGGGTCGGTGAGCAGTTCTTC.

This sequence joins TRBV30 and TRBJ1-1; D is perhaps TRBD1 (5 bases). Germline V gene sequence: CDR1 GTSNPN, CDR2 SVGIG (reference sequence). The germline V and J ends were trimmed by 4 bases and 4 bases, with 10 bases remaining between them. CDR3 size: 12 residues. CDR3: CAWNGGTTEAFF. In nucleotides, the CDR3 is TGTGCCTGGAACGGGGGGACCACTGAAGCTTTCTTT.

The chain is built from TRBV11-3 and TRBJ2-7, with 14 bases aligning to TRBD2. V trimming: 5 bases; J trimming: 3 bases; junction bases outside the gene matches: 6. The germline V gene encodes CDR1 SGHNT and CDR2 YENEEA. This CDR3 comprises 16 residues. As DNA, the CDR3 is TGTGCCAGCAGCCCCGGGACTAGCGGGAGTCACTACGAGCAGTACTTC. It yields the protein CASSPGTSGSHYEQYF.